This entry features one T cell receptor beta chain sequence. This entry comes from a study of PD-L1 blockade in urothelial cancer. Study information: Bladder-origin urothelial cancer in males covered about 90% of the roughly 30 patients.

Regarding time point: peripheral blood 6 weeks after treatment start. Added to each PCR by spiking were synthetic TCR analog templates. Clones were read by immunoSEQ multiplex PCR, and TCRdb kept only the in-frame ones, dropping some. Among tens of thousands of clones listed, over 75% were seen once. The CDR3 covers 17 residues. Per the germline V gene, CDR1 is LGHNA and CDR2 is YNFKEQ. Trimming at V came to 4 bases and at J to 3 bases, leaving 6 bases not matched to a gene. This clonotype originated in a man aged 50-59 years with urothelial cancer. The sample consisted of PBMCs, taken around atezolizumab (anti-PD-L1) treatment. This chain links TRBV4-2 with TRBJ2-3; 14 positions agree with TRBD2. CDR3 sequence: CASSLTSGGAGTDTQYF. As DNA, the CDR3 is TGTGCCAGCAGCCTGACTAGCGGGGGGGCCGGGACAGATACGCAGTATTTT.